This T cell receptor (beta chain) was recovered during a study of blood T cells in healthy people across ages. Primed by a sample-barcoded 5' primer and a J-beta primer mix, a second PCR proceeded for 7 to 11 cycles. TCRdb called the 5' RACE reads again in MiXCR, with one record for every CDR3 protein. The sample has more than 1,000,000 distinct CDR3 sequences; almost 25% are singletons. General study results and limits: Diversity figures based on one million T cells were deemed too low. Long-lived donors carried more naive CD4+ cells and greater diversity than aged donors.

This CDR3 is 15 amino acids long. V shed 3 bases and J shed 4 bases, with 16 bases lying between them. CDR1 is SGDLS, CDR2 YYNGEE, per germline. This clonotype was counted between two and nine times. Antigen specificity is unknown. This sample was also put to use in a study of T cells of mothers and their children.

What was sequenced was blood. The V and J genes are TRBV9 and TRBJ1-1; D not resolved. The sequence came from a girl aged 2-10 years in good health. CDR3 sequence reads: CASSDNWGIRTEAFF. The CDR3, as DNA: TGTGCCAGCAGCGATAATTGGGGAATACGCACTGAAGCTTTCTTT.